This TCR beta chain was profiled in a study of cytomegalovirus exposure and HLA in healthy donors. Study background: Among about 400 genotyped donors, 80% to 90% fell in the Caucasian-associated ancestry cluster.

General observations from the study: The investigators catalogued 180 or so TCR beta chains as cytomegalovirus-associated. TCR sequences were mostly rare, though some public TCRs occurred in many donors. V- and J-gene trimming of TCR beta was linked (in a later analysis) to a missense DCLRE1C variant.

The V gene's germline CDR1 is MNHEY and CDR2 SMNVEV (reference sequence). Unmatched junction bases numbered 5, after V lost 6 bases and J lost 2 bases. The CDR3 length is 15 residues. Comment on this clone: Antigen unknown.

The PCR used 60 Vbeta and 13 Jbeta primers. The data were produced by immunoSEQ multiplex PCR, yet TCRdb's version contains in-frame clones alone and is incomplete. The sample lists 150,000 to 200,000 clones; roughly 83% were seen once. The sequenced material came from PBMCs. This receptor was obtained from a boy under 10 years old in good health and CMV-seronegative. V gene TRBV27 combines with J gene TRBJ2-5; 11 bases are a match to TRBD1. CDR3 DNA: TGTGCCAGCAGCTGGACAGGGGGCCCTCAAGAGACCCAGTACTTC. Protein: CASSWTGGPQETQYF.